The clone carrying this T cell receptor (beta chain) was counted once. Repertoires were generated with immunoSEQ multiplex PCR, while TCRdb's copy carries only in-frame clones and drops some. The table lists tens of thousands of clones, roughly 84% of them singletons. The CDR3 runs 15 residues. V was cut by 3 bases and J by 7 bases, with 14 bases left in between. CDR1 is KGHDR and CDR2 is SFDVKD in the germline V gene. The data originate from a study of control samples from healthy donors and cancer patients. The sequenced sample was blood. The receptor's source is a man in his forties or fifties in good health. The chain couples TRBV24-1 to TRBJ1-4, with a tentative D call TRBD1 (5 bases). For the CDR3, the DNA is TGTGCCACCAGTGATCGAAGGGGATCGCCTGAAAAACTGTTTTTT. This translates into CATSDRRGSPEKLFF.